Each of the 27 T cell receptor beta chains below was sequenced from the same sample in a study of CXCR3-negative and CXCR3-positive naive CD8 T cells. Notes on the study in general: CXCR3-negative naive cells had less hydrophobic TRB CDR3s than did CXCR3-positive naive cells.

UMI-labeled 5' RACE yielded the TRB cDNA libraries. TCRdb reprocessed the 5' RACE reads; each CDR3 protein has one entry and no DNA is given. The specimen's table records tens of thousands of distinct CDR3 sequences. No cognate antigen is known for these TCRs. The sequenced sample was naive CXCR3+ CD8+ T cells from blood. Subset: CD45RO-CCR7+CD27+CD95- naive CD8+ T cells expressing CXCR3 (TNR3+). All receptors come from a human donor in good health. Some clones in this sample may be carry-over from other donors' samples.

The chain links TRBV7-6 to TRBJ2-3; TCRdb names TRBD1, which stays unverified in the absence of DNA. This CDR3 spans 15 amino acids. Germline CDR1 reads SGHVS; CDR2 reads FNYEAQ. The CDR3 loop is CASSLEGERTDTQYF.

The chain joins TRBV27 to TRBJ2-5; with no DNA, the TCRdb D assignment of TRBD2 cannot be verified. The CDR3 extends over 16 amino acids. Germline CDR1 reads MNHEY; CDR2 reads SMNVEV (reference sequence). This CDR3 is CASSSRLAGEQETQYF.

The chain's CDR3 is CASSQEIVGGEAYEQYF. The V call is TRBV4-2, the J call TRBJ2-7; as DNA is missing, the TRBD2 call by TCRdb cannot be tested. The CDR3 is 17 amino acids. Germline loops: CDR1 LGHNA, CDR2 YNFKEQ.

CDR3 sequence reads: CASSFHIAGVLYEQYF. The chain employs TRBV7-9 and TRBJ2-7; the TCRdb call, TRBD2, lacks DNA for checking. The germline V gene encodes CDR1 SEHNR and CDR2 FQNEAQ (reference sequence). The CDR3 covers 16 residues.

The chain employs TRBV14 and TRBJ2-3; TCRdb selects TRBD2, and the lack of DNA leaves this call unchecked. This CDR3 comprises 18 residues. Germline CDR1 SGHDN, CDR2 FVKESK. CDR3 region: CASSDRLAGGHSTDTQYF.

The chain uses TRBV5-4 and TRBJ1-1; without DNA, the TCRdb call of TRBD1 cannot be checked. This CDR3 comprises 13 residues. Per the germline V gene, CDR1 is SGHNT and CDR2 is YYREEE (reference sequence). The CDR3 spells CASSLGDAPEAFF.

The gene calls are TRBV20-1 and TRBJ1-2; absent DNA, TCRdb's TRBD1 call cannot be checked. CDR1 DFQATT and CDR2 SNEGSKA come from the germline V gene (reference sequence). This CDR3 region has 15 residues. This CDR3 reads CSAPEPGQGGDGYTF.

Here the CDR3 reads CASSQDDLRWAYNEQFF. The genes are TRBV4-3 and TRBJ2-1. The V gene's germline CDR1 is LGHNA and CDR2 YSLEER. The CDR3 is 17 residues long.

This chain joins TRBV7-6 and TRBJ2-7; lacking DNA, the TRBD2 call made by TCRdb goes unchecked. The V gene's germline CDR1 is SGHVS and CDR2 FNYEAQ. This CDR3 is 15 amino acids long. The CDR3 here is CASSPLAGGQGEQYF. Supplemented by reference TRBV7-6 and TRBJ2-7, the full variable domain reads GAGVSQSPRYKVTKRGQDVALRCDPISGHVSLYWYRQALGQGPEFLTYFNYEAQQDKSGLPNDRFSAERPEGSISTLTIQRTEQRDSAMYRCASSPLAGGQGEQYFGPGTRLTVT.

The J gene is TRBJ1-1, the V gene TRBV23-1; the TRBD1 assignment by TCRdb is unverifiable without DNA. TRBV23-1 carries the ORF label, with uncertain function. The CDR3 is 15 amino acids. This chain's CDR3 is CASSRNRGEDTEAFF.

This chain joins TRBV28 and TRBJ2-3. The CDR3 runs to 12 residues. Germline CDR1 reads MDHEN; CDR2 reads SYDVKM. The CDR3 reads CASSLAESLQYF.

This chain connects TRBV12-3 or TRBV12-4 to TRBJ2-5; TCRdb's D call of TRBD1 is untestable without DNA. This CDR3 spans 13 amino acids. CDR3 sequence: CATGTGEIETQYF.

The chain recombines TRBV4-2 with TRBJ2-1. This CDR3 is 14 amino acids long. CDR1 and CDR2 (germline): LGHNA, YNFKEQ. Here the CDR3 reads CASSQVGLQNEQFF.

CDR3 residues: CSSSQSWDRGNQPQHF. The chain has TRBV4-1 and TRBJ1-5; TCRdb returns TRBD1, unconfirmable since there is no DNA. Germline CDR1 reads MGHRA; CDR2 reads YSYEKL. The CDR3 totals 16 residues.

The chain couples TRBV4-2 to TRBJ2-3; TCRdb designates TRBD1, a call that cannot be tested without DNA. Germline lookup yields CDR1 LGHNA and CDR2 YNFKEQ. The CDR3 runs 14 residues. The CDR3 spells CASSQERGRDTQYF.

This chain joins TRBV18 and TRBJ2-5. The V gene's germline CDR1 is KGHSH and CDR2 LQKENI. The CDR3 is 14 amino acids. The CDR3 protein is CASSPPRVQETQYF.

The chain carries TRBV28 and TRBJ2-7; the TRBD1 assignment by TCRdb is unverifiable without DNA. This CDR3 comprises 15 residues. Looked up from germline, CDR1 is MDHEN and CDR2 is SYDVKM. This CDR3 reads CASRTGTGRSYEQYF.

The V and J genes are TRBV4-1 and TRBJ2-1; TCRdb returns TRBD1, unconfirmable since there is no DNA. This CDR3 has 11 residues. Germline CDR1 MGHRA, CDR2 YSYEKL. CDR3: CASSQGAEQFF.

The J gene is TRBJ1-5, the V gene TRBV29-1. The length of the CDR3 is 15 residues. Germline lookup yields CDR1 SQVTM and CDR2 ANQGSEA. The CDR3 sequence: CSVVDGQDSNQPQHF.

The J gene is TRBJ2-5, the V gene TRBV29-1; TCRdb designates TRBD1, a call that cannot be tested without DNA. CDR3 length: 13 amino acids. CDR1 is SQVTM and CDR2 is ANQGSEA in the germline V gene. Here the CDR3 reads CSVSGPLGETQYF. The full variable domain, completed using reference TRBV29-1 and TRBJ2-5, is SAVISQKPSRDICQRGTSLTIQCQVDSQVTMMFWYRQQPGQSLTLIATANQGSEATYESGFVIDKFPISRPNLTFSTLTVSNMSPEDSSIYLCSVSGPLGETQYFGPGTRLLVL.

The CDR3 is CASSYPGLAENEQFF. The chain is built from TRBV27 and TRBJ2-1; without DNA, the TCRdb call of TRBD2 cannot be checked. CDR1 is MNHEY, CDR2 SMNVEV, per germline (reference sequence). This CDR3 comprises 15 residues.

The chain couples TRBV5-6 to TRBJ2-2; TCRdb indicates TRBD2, and absent DNA this call remains unverified. The CDR3 sequence is 16 residues long. The germline V gene has CDR1 SGHDT and CDR2 YYEEEE. CDR3 sequence reads: CASSLGLAGATGELFF.

V gene TRBV6-2 or TRBV6-3 combines with J gene TRBJ1-2. There are 13 residues in the CDR3. Per the germline V gene, CDR1 is MNHEY and CDR2 is SVGEGT. This chain's CDR3 is CASSYDGSYGYTF.

The rearrangement uses TRBV12-3 or TRBV12-4 and TRBJ1-2. The CDR3 is 11 residues long. The CDR3 loop is CASTSGYGYTF.

The chain uses TRBV6-6 and TRBJ2-2; the D call of TRBD2 rests on TCRdb alone, since no DNA is present to check it. The V gene's germline CDR1 is MNHNY and CDR2 SVGAGI (reference sequence). The CDR3 contains 13 residues. This CDR3 reads CASSYSEGGELFF.

The chain couples TRBV28 to TRBJ2-2. CDR1 is MDHEN and CDR2 is SYDVKM in the germline V gene. This CDR3 spans 15 amino acids. CDR3 region: CASSFMAGNTGELFF.

The chain links TRBV7-2 to TRBJ1-1; TCRdb selects TRBD1, and the lack of DNA leaves this call unchecked. This CDR3 region has 14 residues. Germline V gene sequence: CDR1 SGHTA, CDR2 FQGNSA. CDR3 loop: CASSVGQGHTEAFF.